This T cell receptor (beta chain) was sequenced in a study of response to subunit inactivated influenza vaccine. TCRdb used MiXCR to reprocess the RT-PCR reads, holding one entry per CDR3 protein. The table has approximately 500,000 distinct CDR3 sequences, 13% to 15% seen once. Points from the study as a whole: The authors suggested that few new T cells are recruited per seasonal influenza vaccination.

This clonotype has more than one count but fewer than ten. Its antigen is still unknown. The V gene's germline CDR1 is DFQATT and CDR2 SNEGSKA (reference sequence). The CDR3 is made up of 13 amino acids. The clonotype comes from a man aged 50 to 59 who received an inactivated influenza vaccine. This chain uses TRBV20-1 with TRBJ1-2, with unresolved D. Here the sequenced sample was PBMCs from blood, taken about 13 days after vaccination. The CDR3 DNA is TGCAGCCCCGCCCTCGAAGAAGGGTCTGGCTACACCTTC. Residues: CSPALEEGSGYTF.